This T cell receptor (beta chain) is drawn from a study of blood T cell repertoires in COVID-19. Here immunoSEQ multiplex PCR was the method, and the copy in TCRdb shows in-frame clones only, minus some. The sample includes tens of thousands of clones, around 80% of them seen just once. In this sample, this clone turned up a few times. The CDR3 has 13 amino acids. Germline V gene sequence: CDR1 SGHNT, CDR2 YYREEE (reference sequence). Trimming stripped 2 bases from V and 9 bases from J, with 12 bases between. The chain combines TRBV5-4 with TRBJ2-1; D is perhaps TRBD2 (6 bases). Material for sequencing was peripheral blood. The TCR comes from a woman of 80 years or more with acute or convalescent COVID-19. CDR3 in amino acids: CASSFRGGGEQFF. In DNA form, the CDR3 reads TGTGCCAGCAGCTTTCGGGGAGGAGGTGAGCAGTTCTTC.